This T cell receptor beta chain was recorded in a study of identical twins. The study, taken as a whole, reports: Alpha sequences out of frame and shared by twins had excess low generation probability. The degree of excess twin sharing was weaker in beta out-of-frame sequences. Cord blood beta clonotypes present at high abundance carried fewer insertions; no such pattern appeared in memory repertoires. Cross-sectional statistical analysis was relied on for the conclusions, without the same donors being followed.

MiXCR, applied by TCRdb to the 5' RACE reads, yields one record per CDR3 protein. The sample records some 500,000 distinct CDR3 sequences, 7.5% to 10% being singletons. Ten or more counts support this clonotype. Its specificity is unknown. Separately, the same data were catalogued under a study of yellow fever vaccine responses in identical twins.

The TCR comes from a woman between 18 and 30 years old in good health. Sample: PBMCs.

In nucleotides, the CDR3 is TGCAGTGCTAGAGCATGGACCCGGGCAGATACGCAGTATTTT. Protein: CSARAWTRADTQYF. The rearrangement joins TRBV20-1 to TRBJ2-3; D not certain. Per the germline V gene, CDR1 is DFQATT and CDR2 is SNEGSKA (reference sequence). CDR3 length equals 14 residues. V was clipped by 1 base and J by 4 bases, with 12 bases between them.